This TCR beta chain was captured in a study of blood T cell repertoires in COVID-19. About the research overall: COVID-19 samples from acute and convalescent phases originated in the United States, Italy and Spain. PBMCs, B-cell-depleted T cells, or T cells were the source of the cDNA or gDNA that made up the material.

From germline, CDR1 is MNHEY and CDR2 SVGEGT. V was clipped by 6 bases and J by 2 bases, with 19 bases between them. CDR3 size: 17 residues. In the authors' workflow: Amplification with reference gene primers provided the estimates of nucleated cell counts. TCRdb's copy holds only in-frame clones and misses some; the assay was immunoSEQ multiplex PCR. The D gene and trimming were derived from the DNA, and the V and J assignments and clone size from that table. Of 30,000 to 40,000 clones listed, around 84% are singletons. Material: peripheral blood. The receptor was derived from a man between 65 and 79 years old with acute or convalescent COVID-19. The chain carries TRBV6-2 or TRBV6-3 and TRBJ1-4; no definite D call. The CDR3 is CASSDGGYEGTNEKLFF. The DNA for the CDR3 is TGTGCCAGCAGCGACGGAGGGTATGAAGGCACTAATGAAAAACTGTTTTTT.